This T cell receptor (beta chain) was recovered during a study of T-cell memory formation after mild COVID-19. Overall study context: Largely, TCR clusters stayed within a single donor. Study-wide findings and caveats: For contracting clones, CD4+ ones sat mainly in CM and EM, CD8+ in EMRA.

TCRdb itself ran the 5' RACE reads through MiXCR, one entry per CDR3 protein. The repertoire holds around 250,000 distinct CDR3 sequences, with roughly 14% as singletons. The germline V gene has CDR1 LGHDT and CDR2 YNNKEL (reference sequence). This CDR3 has 15 residues. Germline trimming cut 0 bases from V and 2 bases from J; bases unmatched to any gene: 2. This clonotype was counted a few times. Its specificity is unknown. This TCR was sampled from an adult woman who had mild COVID-19 (a few samples of this study predate the infection). Cell type and time point are not known. The sequenced sample was PBMCs or a T cell subset sorted from them (not recorded which). J is TRBJ2-5 and V is TRBV3-1; 8 bases match TRBD2. The CDR3 coding sequence is TGTGCCAGCAGCCAAGAGCGGGGGGCACAAGAGACCCAGTACTTC. Translated: CASSQERGAQETQYF.